What follows describes a single T cell receptor (beta chain). This clonotype was counted between two and nine times. Its antigen specificity is not known. Within one base of it there is no much larger clone, and no base qualities were kept. This entry belongs to a study of response to subunit inactivated influenza vaccine (dated by TCRdb to the late 2010s). A note on the overall study: To follow how T cells responded to a trivalent subunit inactivated influenza vaccine, the researchers relied on deep quantitative profiling of the T cell receptor repertoire.

Broader findings and caveats from the paper: According to the authors, only a limited number of new T cells may be recruited by each seasonal influenza vaccination.

The library came from RT-PCR. Sequenced using an Illumina HiSeq 2500. TCRdb trimmed the raw reads at Q25, called clones with MiXCR and kept productive beta chains. Rows matching on CDR3 protein sequence are summarized as one entry with the most common DNA and genes. Within this sample are about 500,000 distinct CDR3 sequences, with about 17% of them counted one time only. The top ten clonotypes cover 3% of the sample. V is reduced by 1 base and J by 3 bases, leaving a spacing of 16 bases between them. CDR1 is given as DFQATT and CDR2 as SNEGSKA, both from the germline V gene (reference sequence). CDR3 length: 16 amino acids, cysteine to phenylalanine. CDR3 DNA is the only sequence kept; it has 48 bases, read in frame from the first base.

The V gene is TRBV20-1 and the J gene is TRBJ2-1, and possibly TRBD2, on 6 matching bases. The TCR originated in a man aged 50 to 69 who received an inactivated influenza vaccine. Donor details come from another sample of the same person, matched by shared clones. Material: CD4+ T cells sorted from PBMCs, obtained approximately 25 months after vaccination. The CDR3 has the sequence CSARGIGGDHYNEQFF. The DNA reads TGCAGTGCTAGAGGAATCGGAGGGGACCACTACAATGAGCAGTTCTTC.